The 11 T cell receptor beta chains below come from one sample, sequenced in a study of high-grade serous ovarian cancer treatment subgroups. Tumor samples were obtained before definitive surgery or chemotherapy. Clones were sequenced by immunoSEQ multiplex PCR, and TCRdb holds only the in-frame ones, with some missing. The data contain around 15,000 clones, approximately 76% of them singletons. The sequenced material came from tumor tissue. These receptors originate from a human donor with high-grade serous ovarian cancer.

The chain combines TRBV30 with TRBJ2-1; 7 bases align to TRBD1. The CDR3 loop spans 12 amino acids. The germline CDR1 and CDR2 sequences are GTSNPN and SVGIG (reference sequence). Unmatched junction bases numbered 8, after V lost 7 bases and J lost 8 bases. The CDR3 coding sequence is TGTGCCTCCCGGGACAGTTTCTATGAGCAGTTCTTC. The encoded protein is CASRDSFYEQFF.

This chain joins TRBV27 and TRBJ2-7; TRBD1 agrees at 7 bases. V gave up 8 bases and J gave up 0 bases; unmatched junction bases: 7. Germline CDR1 MNHEY, CDR2 SMNVEV (reference sequence). The CDR3 extends over 14 amino acids. This CDR3 reads CASGYRDSSYEQYF. CDR3 nucleotide sequence: TGTGCCAGCGGTTACCGGGACAGCTCCTACGAGCAGTACTTC.

The V and J genes are TRBV2 and TRBJ2-3; maybe TRBD2 (6 bases). The CDR3 is 13 residues long. Trimming took off 8 bases at V and 0 bases at J, with 9 bases between the two ends. Germline loops: CDR1 SNHLY, CDR2 FYNNEI. For the CDR3, the DNA is TGTGCCAGCGGAGGGGAAAGCACAGATACGCAGTATTTT. It encodes CASGGESTDTQYF.

The chain has TRBV5-6 and TRBJ1-5, with a weak D call TRBD1 (5 bases). With 4 bases removed from V and 0 bases from J, the gap between germline ends came to 8 bases. CDR1 SGHDT and CDR2 YYEEEE come from the germline V gene. This CDR3 has 14 residues. As DNA, the CDR3 is TGTGCCAGCAGCCGGAGGGGTAGCAATCAGCCCCAGCATTTT. Protein sequence: CASSRRGSNQPQHF.

The rearrangement uses TRBV5-1 and TRBJ1-2, with 9 nucleotides matching TRBD1. The CDR3 is 16 residues long. Germline V gene data show CDR1 as SGHRS and CDR2 as YFSETQ. Losses at the gene ends were 4 bases for V and 3 bases for J; bases not matched to a gene: 10. CDR3 residues: CASSLTHRDRDYGYTF. CDR3 sequence (DNA): TGCGCCAGCAGCCTCACCCACCGGGACAGGGACTATGGCTACACCTTC.

V is TRBV9 and J is TRBJ1-1, with a tentative D call TRBD1 (6 bases). V dropped 4 bases and J dropped 5 bases, with 12 bases sitting between them. Germline V CDR1 and CDR2: SGDLS, YYNGEE. CDR3 size: 13 residues. The CDR3 nucleotides are TGTGCCAGCAGCCAAGGGGGGGAAACTGAAGCTTTCTTT. It codes for CASSQGGETEAFF. The full variable domain, with the rest looked up from reference TRBV9 and TRBJ1-1, is DSGVTQTPKHLITATGQRVTLRCSPRSGDLSVYWYQQSLDQGLQFLIQYYNGEERAKGNILERFSAQQFPDLHSELNLSSLELGDSALYFCASSQGGETEAFFGQGTRLTVV.

A single count supports this clone. The genes are TRBV11-2 and TRBJ2-7; TRBD1 matches 8 bases. Germline assignment: CDR1 SGHAT and CDR2 FQNNGV. J lost 5 bases, V lost 5 bases, and 11 bases had no gene match. CDR3 length: 15 amino acids. CDR3 sequence: CASSPETGEFHEQYF. Written as DNA, the CDR3 is TGTGCCAGCAGCCCCGAGACAGGGGAGTTCCACGAGCAGTACTTC.

The chain recombines TRBV11-2 with TRBJ2-3; 9 nucleotides align to TRBD2. Germline V CDR1 and CDR2: SGHAT, FQNNGV. J lost 2 bases, V lost 3 bases, and 9 bases had no gene match. This CDR3 region has 17 residues. DNA of the CDR3: TGTGCCAGCAGCTTTCCTTCTAGCGGGGAGTACACAGATACGCAGTATTTT. Its protein product is CASSFPSSGEYTDTQYF.

The rearrangement uses TRBV9 and TRBJ2-3, with D perhaps matching TRBD2 (5 bases). There are 15 residues in the CDR3. V was shortened by 0 bases and J by 2 bases, with 10 bases between the two germline ends. Germline values: CDR1 SGDLS, CDR2 YYNGEE. The CDR3 bases are TGTGCCAGCAGCGTAGACCAGCGGTACACAGATACGCAGTATTTT. Translating it yields CASSVDQRYTDTQYF.

The V call is TRBV2, the J call TRBJ2-2; D might be TRBD2 (6 bases). The CDR3 covers 14 residues. V lost 10 bases and J 2 bases, leaving 14 bases between the germline ends. Per germline, CDR1 SNHLY and CDR2 FYNNEI. The CDR3 region is CATSRGTNTGELFF. Written as DNA, the CDR3 is TGTGCCACCTCCCGGGGGACCAACACCGGGGAGCTGTTTTTT.

This chain connects TRBV7-2 to TRBJ1-4, with a possible D match to TRBD1 (6 bases). Trimming took off 1 base at V and 6 bases at J, with 15 bases between the two ends. Germline CDR1 reads SGHTA; CDR2 reads FQGNSA. The CDR3 length is 16 residues. The CDR3 reads CASSLEVGRGDEKLFF. The CDR3 DNA follows: TGTGCCAGCAGCTTAGAAGTGGGCAGGGGAGATGAAAAACTGTTTTTT. The full variable domain, with the rest looked up from reference TRBV7-2 and TRBJ1-4, is GAGVSQSPSNKVTEKGKDVELRCDPISGHTALYWYRQSLGQGLEFLIYFQGNSAPDKSGLPSDRFSAERTGGSVSTLTIQRTQQEDSAVYLCASSLEVGRGDEKLFFGSGTQLSVL.